This T cell receptor (beta chain) was recorded in a study of shared clonotypes between healthy human individuals. Study results and limitations: Several donors shared approximately 5% of their naive CD4 clonotypes.

The protocol was immunoSEQ multiplex PCR, while the TCRdb copy is restricted to in-frame clones and leaves out a portion. The data hold fewer than 1.6 million clones, with approximately 98.5% observed a single time. This clone appeared once. Antigen specificity is unknown. Input material: naive CD4+ T cells sorted from blood. Subset noted: CD45RA+ positively selected. The sequence derives from a man in his thirties or forties in good health.

CDR3 region: CASSPLTGTGSGANVLTF. The CDR3, as DNA: TGTGCCAGCAGCCCACTGACCGGGACAGGGTCTGGGGCCAACGTCCTGACTTTC. The gene calls are TRBV7-9 and TRBJ2-6, with 9 bases that match TRBD1. The CDR3 runs to 18 residues. Germline CDR1 SEHNR, CDR2 FQNEAQ (reference sequence). Trimming took 5 bases from V and 1 from J; bases not matched to a gene: 9.